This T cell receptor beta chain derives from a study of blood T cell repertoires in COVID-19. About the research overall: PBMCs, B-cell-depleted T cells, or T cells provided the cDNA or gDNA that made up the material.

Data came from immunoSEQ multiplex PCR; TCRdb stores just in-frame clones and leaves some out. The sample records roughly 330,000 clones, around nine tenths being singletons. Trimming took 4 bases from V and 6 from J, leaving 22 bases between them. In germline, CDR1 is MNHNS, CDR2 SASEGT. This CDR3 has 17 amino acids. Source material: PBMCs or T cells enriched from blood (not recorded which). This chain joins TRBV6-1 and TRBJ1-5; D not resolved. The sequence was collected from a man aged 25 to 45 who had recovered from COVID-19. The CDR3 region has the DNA TGTGCCAGCAGTGTCCGCCGAGACTTCGGAGAGAGTCAGCCCCAGCATTTT. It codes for CASSVRRDFGESQPQHF.